The 31 T cell receptor beta chains presented below share a single source sample, sequenced in a study of blood T cell repertoires in COVID-19. Only in-frame clones appear in the TCRdb table, and some are missing; sequencing was by immunoSEQ multiplex PCR. The sample has around 250,000 clones; about 83% are singletons. The sample was peripheral blood. The receptor set was obtained from a woman aged 40 to 50 who had recovered from COVID-19.

The chain joins TRBV29-1 to TRBJ1-2; maybe TRBD1 (5 bases). This CDR3 region has 14 residues. V lost 1 base and J lost 5, with 14 bases in between. Per the germline V gene, CDR1 is SQVTM and CDR2 is ANQGSEA. CDR3 residues: CSVEGRGMDYGYTF. The CDR3, as DNA: TGCAGCGTTGAAGGAAGGGGAATGGATTATGGCTACACCTTC.

The V call is TRBV28, the J call TRBJ1-1, with a tentative D call TRBD1 (6 bases). The ends were cut back, 6 bases at V and 4 bases at J, with 27 bases in the middle. This CDR3 region has 18 residues. Germline V gives CDR1 MDHEN, CDR2 SYDVKM. The CDR3 nucleotides are TGTGCCAGCAGCAAAATATCCCTCCGGGACACAGCCGGCACTGAAGCTTTCTTT. Translation: CASSKISLRDTAGTEAFF.

The chain recombines TRBV19 with TRBJ2-1; 10 nucleotides agree with TRBD2. This CDR3 has 16 amino acids. Trimming removed 4 bases from V and 2 bases from J; junction bases left unmatched: 5. Per the germline V gene, CDR1 is LNHDA and CDR2 is SQIVND (reference sequence). CDR3 in amino acids: CASSKRLAGPYNEQFF. The CDR3 DNA is TGTGCCAGTAGTAAAAGACTAGCGGGCCCCTACAATGAGCAGTTCTTC.

The chain employs TRBV6-5 and TRBJ1-5; TRBD1 might be the D (5 bases). Germline V lookup: CDR1 MNHEY, CDR2 SVGAGI. This CDR3 is 14 amino acids long. Between the trimmed V and J ends, which lost 6 bases and 4 bases, there was a span of 13 bases. The CDR3 DNA reads as TGTGCCAGCAGAGGGGTCCCAGGGAATCAGCCCCAGCATTTT. It encodes CASRGVPGNQPQHF.

The CDR3 protein is CASSRQGSYNEQFF. The CDR3 DNA reads as TGTGCCAGCAGTAGACAGGGGAGCTACAATGAGCAGTTCTTC. The chain has TRBV2 and TRBJ2-1; TRBD1 agrees at 8 bases. This CDR3 is built from 14 residues. V shed 5 bases and J 3 bases; nucleotides not matched to a gene: 3. Germline values: CDR1 SNHLY, CDR2 FYNNEI.

As for this clone: Different DNA sequences within this sample yield the same CDR3. The chain joins TRBV2 to TRBJ2-7; D is unclear. The germline CDR1 and CDR2 sequences are SNHLY and FYNNEI. There are 11 residues in the CDR3. The V gene lost 4 bases and the J gene lost 4 bases, with 5 bases spanning the gap. CDR3 loop: CASSALYEQYF. The CDR3 DNA reads TGTGCCAGCAGTGCTCTATACGAGCAGTACTTC. The full variable domain, its missing parts supplied by reference TRBV2 and TRBJ2-7, is EPEVTQTPSHQVTQMGQEVILRCVPISNHLYFYWYRQILGQKVEFLVSFYNNEISEKSEIFDDQFSVERPDGSNFTLKIRSTKLEDSAMYFCASSALYEQYFGPGTRLTVT.

This chain links TRBV12-3 or TRBV12-4 with TRBJ2-2; D not certain. The CDR3 loop spans 13 amino acids. With 5 bases removed from V and 5 bases from J, the gap between germline ends came to 9 bases. This chain's CDR3 is CASSQAPTGELFF. The CDR3 DNA is TGTGCCAGCAGTCAAGCGCCGACCGGGGAGCTGTTTTTT.

This rearrangement joins TRBV11-3 to TRBJ1-6; D perhaps matches TRBD1 (6 bases). Germline values: CDR1 SGHNT, CDR2 YENEEA. The V end was cut by 8 bases, the J end by 7 bases, with 12 bases between. The length of the CDR3 is 13 residues. The CDR3 loop reads CASGGQTNSPLHF. CDR3 DNA: TGTGCCAGCGGAGGACAGACCAATTCACCCCTCCACTTT.

This chain uses TRBV5-1 with TRBJ2-5, with 8 bases that match TRBD2. The V and J ends lost 5 bases and 5 bases, in that order; junction bases with no gene match: 11. The CDR3 totals 15 residues. Germline CDR1 and CDR2: SGHRS and YFSETQ. The CDR3: CASRLPGLVPETQYF. The CDR3 bases are TGCGCCAGCAGGTTGCCGGGACTAGTCCCTGAGACCCAGTACTTC.

This sequence joins TRBV15 and TRBJ1-5; no firm D call. Trimming removed 0 bases from V and 5 bases from J, with 11 bases in between. This CDR3 spans 15 amino acids. Germline V lookup: CDR1 LNHNV, CDR2 YYDKDF (reference sequence). The CDR3 loop is CATSREYFVDQPQHF. The CDR3 bases are TGTGCCACCAGCAGAGAGTACTTTGTCGATCAGCCCCAGCATTTT.

The V call is TRBV24-1, the J call TRBJ1-5; 7 bases are shared with TRBD1. The CDR3 loop spans 13 amino acids. The ends lost 12 bases at V and 3 bases at J; junction bases unmatched: 7. From germline, CDR1 is KGHDR and CDR2 SFDVKD. The CDR3 nucleotides read TGTGCCGCAGGGGGGCAGTTCAATCAGCCCCAGCATTTT. It yields the protein CAAGGQFNQPQHF.

The table lists this clone with a count of one. The J gene is TRBJ2-7, the V gene TRBV6-1, with 14 positions matching TRBD2. Germline CDR1 and CDR2: MNHNS and SASEGT. CDR3 length: 17 amino acids. With V trimmed by 3 bases and J by 6 bases, 10 bases remained unmatched. This CDR3 is CASSDPGLAGDGAEQYF. CDR3 bases: TGTGCCAGCAGTGACCCGGGACTAGCGGGGGACGGGGCCGAGCAGTACTTC.

This clone came up once. The chain is built from TRBV7-9 and TRBJ2-7; 7 bases align to TRBD1. Germline V gene data show CDR1 as SEHNR and CDR2 as FQNEAQ (reference sequence). This CDR3 has 13 amino acids. The J segment lost 4 bases and the V segment lost 4 bases, leaving 4 bases of the junction unmatched. The CDR3 DNA reads as TGTGCCAGCAGCTCGACAGGGAAGTACGAGCAGTACTTC. This translates into CASSSTGKYEQYF.

This clone was picked up a small number of times. This chain joins TRBV7-9 and TRBJ1-2, with D unresolved. V lost 2 bases and J 6 bases, leaving 13 bases between the germline ends. The CDR3 covers 14 residues. CDR1 and CDR2 from the germline V gene are SEHNR and FQNEAQ (reference sequence). The CDR3 coding sequence is TGTGCCAGCAGCTTAAAAGGTTTGGGCCATGGCTACACCTTC. Its translation: CASSLKGLGHGYTF.

The V and J genes are TRBV7-9 and TRBJ1-1; D uncertain. Germline CDR1 reads SEHNR; CDR2 reads FQNEAQ (reference sequence). The CDR3 covers 14 residues. Trimming pared 4 bases from V and 1 base from J, leaving 10 bases between. The DNA of the CDR3 is TGTGCCAGCAGCTCCCCCTATGGGAACACTGAAGCTTTCTTT. This sequence encodes CASSSPYGNTEAFF.

The chain is built from TRBV9 and TRBJ1-1, with D maybe TRBD1 (5 bases). The CDR3 has 17 residues. Trimming left V 0 bases short and J 1 base short, with 16 bases between. Germline CDR1 and CDR2: SGDLS and YYNGEE. The CDR3 protein is CASSVGSGRGPNTEAFF. The CDR3 bases are TGTGCCAGCAGCGTAGGCTCAGGGAGGGGCCCGAACACTGAAGCTTTCTTT. The full variable domain, in which reference TRBV9 and TRBJ1-1 provide the parts outside the CDR3, is DSGVTQTPKHLITATGQRVTLRCSPRSGDLSVYWYQQSLDQGLQFLIQYYNGEERAKGNILERFSAQQFPDLHSELNLSSLELGDSALYFCASSVGSGRGPNTEAFFGQGTRLTVV.

The chain combines TRBV6-5 with TRBJ1-5; D may be TRBD1 (6 bases). The V end was cut by 7 bases, the J end by 5 bases, with 12 bases between. The CDR3 has 13 residues. Germline values: CDR1 MNHEY, CDR2 SVGAGI. For the CDR3, the DNA is TGTGCCAGCACCGGGACACCCGATCAGCCCCAGCATTTT. It yields the protein CASTGTPDQPQHF.

The chain is built from TRBV3-1 (or the pseudogene TRBV3-2) and TRBJ1-1; TRBD1 matches at 7 bases. This CDR3 is built from 17 residues. Trimming removed 4 bases from V and 2 bases from J; junction bases left unmatched: 13. Germline CDR1 reads LGHDT; CDR2 reads YNNKEL (reference sequence). CDR3 bases: TGTGCCAGCAGCCGGAACCGCGGGACAGCGATTAACACTGAAGCTTTCTTT. Translating gives CASSRNRGTAINTEAFF.

The chain joins TRBV18 to TRBJ1-4; 8 nucleotides line up with TRBD1. The CDR3 consists of 16 residues. Looked up from germline, CDR1 is KGHSH and CDR2 is LQKENI. The V gene end was trimmed by 4 bases and the J gene end by 4 bases; junction bases not matched to a gene: 8. This CDR3 reads CASSQSLTGDNEKLFF. The CDR3 bases are TGTGCCAGCTCACAAAGCCTGACAGGGGATAATGAAAAACTGTTTTTT. Full variable domain (remainder filled in from reference TRBV18 and TRBJ1-4): NAGVMQNPRHLVRRRGQEARLRCSPMKGHSHVYWYRQLPEEGLKFMVYLQKENIIDESGMPKERFSAEFPKEGPSILRIQQVVRGDSAAYFCASSQSLTGDNEKLFFGSGTQLSVL.

V and J are TRBV7-9 and TRBJ2-2; 8 bases line up with TRBD1. The V gene's germline CDR1 is SEHNR and CDR2 FQNEAQ (reference sequence). The J segment lost 3 bases and the V segment lost 6 bases, leaving 6 bases of the junction unmatched. This CDR3 spans 15 amino acids. CDR3 residues: CASSTTGGYTGELFF. Here the CDR3 DNA reads TGTGCCAGCAGTACAACAGGGGGTTACACCGGGGAGCTGTTTTTT.

V is TRBV19 and J is TRBJ1-5, with TRBD1 matching 7 bases. The CDR3 totals 17 residues. CDR1 and CDR2 from the germline V gene are LNHDA and SQIVND (reference sequence). Trimming cost V 5 bases and J 0 bases; bases outside gene matches: 10. In DNA form, the CDR3 reads TGTGCCAGTAGTGACAGGGCCGTGTTTCATAGCAATCAGCCCCAGCATTTT. Amino acids: CASSDRAVFHSNQPQHF. Together with reference TRBV19 and TRBJ1-5, the CDR3 gives the full variable domain: DGGITQSPKYLFRKEGQNVTLSCEQNLNHDAMYWYRQDPGQGLRLIYYSQIVNDFQKGDIAEGYSVSREKKESFPLTVTSAQKNPTAFYLCASSDRAVFHSNQPQHFGDGTRLSIL.

The CDR3 here is CASRTGAWTEAFF. CDR3 nucleotides: TGTGCCAGCAGAACAGGGGCGTGGACTGAAGCTTTCTTT. The V and J genes are TRBV2 and TRBJ1-1; TRBD1 matches at 7 bases. The CDR3 has 13 residues. The germline V gene has CDR1 SNHLY and CDR2 FYNNEI. V lost 6 bases, J lost 5 bases, and 6 bases stayed unmatched.

The chain couples TRBV5-1 to TRBJ2-2; maybe TRBD2 (6 bases). Germline V gene data show CDR1 as SGHRS and CDR2 as YFSETQ. With 9 bases removed from V and 2 bases from J, the gap between germline ends came to 17 bases. The CDR3 is 15 residues long. The CDR3 here is CATSRELANTGELFF. The CDR3 region has the DNA TGCGCCACCTCACGGGAACTAGCTAACACCGGGGAGCTGTTTTTT. The full variable domain, rest sourced from reference TRBV5-1 and TRBJ2-2, is KAGVTQTPRYLIKTRGQQVTLSCSPISGHRSVSWYQQTPGQGLQFLFEYFSETQRNKGNFPGRFSGRQFSNSRSEMNVSTLELGDSALYLCATSRELANTGELFFGEGSRLTVL.

CDR3 in amino acids: CATNLATFSNQPQHF. CDR3 DNA sequence: TGTGCCACTAACTTAGCCACCTTTAGCAATCAGCCCCAGCATTTT. The rearrangement links TRBV19 to TRBJ1-5; D ambiguous. V lost 10 bases to trimming and J lost 0 bases, with 16 bases between them. Germline V gene data show CDR1 as LNHDA and CDR2 as SQIVND (reference sequence). The CDR3 sequence is 15 residues long. Together with reference TRBV19 and TRBJ1-5, the CDR3 gives the full variable domain: DGGITQSPKYLFRKEGQNVTLSCEQNLNHDAMYWYRQDPGQGLRLIYYSQIVNDFQKGDIAEGYSVSREKKESFPLTVTSAQKNPTAFYLCATNLATFSNQPQHFGDGTRLSIL.

This chain joins TRBV6-4 and TRBJ1-2, with D perhaps matching TRBD1 (6 bases). V was cut by 2 bases and J by 4 bases, with 11 bases left in between. The CDR3 has 14 residues. The germline V gene encodes CDR1 MRHNA and CDR2 SNTAGT. CDR3 protein: CASSDVFRGYGYTF. The CDR3 bases are TGTGCCAGCAGTGACGTGTTCAGGGGCTATGGCTACACCTTC.

V is TRBV6-5 and J is TRBJ1-1; D perhaps matches TRBD1 (6 bases). CDR1 is MNHEY and CDR2 is SVGAGI in the germline V gene. The CDR3 is made up of 15 amino acids. V was pared by 4 bases and J by 5 bases, with 17 bases between. CDR3 residues: CASSSVQGFVTEAFF. CDR3 bases: TGTGCCAGCAGTTCAGTACAGGGCTTCGTGACTGAAGCTTTCTTT.

This chain links TRBV2 with TRBJ1-5, with a possible D match to TRBD1 (6 bases). The CDR3 is 15 residues long. Trimming shortened V by 8 bases and J by 0 bases, and 14 bases separated the two germline ends. From germline, CDR1 is SNHLY and CDR2 FYNNEI. For the CDR3, the DNA is TGTGCCAGCGGCGGACAGTCCCATAGCAATCAGCCCCAGCATTTT. This gives the protein CASGGQSHSNQPQHF.

The chain is built from TRBV28 and TRBJ1-2; D not certain. With 8 bases removed from V and 0 bases from J, the gap between germline ends came to 13 bases. The length of the CDR3 is 14 residues. The germline gives CDR1 MDHEN, CDR2 SYDVKM. CDR3 amino acids: CASRVSGANYGYTF. In nucleotides, the CDR3 is TGTGCCAGCCGTGTATCGGGAGCTAACTATGGCTACACCTTC.

The V and J genes are TRBV19 and TRBJ1-1, with D possibly matching TRBD1 (5 bases). This CDR3 has 13 amino acids. CDR1 and CDR2 (germline): LNHDA, SQIVND (reference sequence). V lost 5 bases to trimming and J lost 1 base, with 8 bases between them. The CDR3 DNA reads as TGTGCCAGTAGTTTGACAGAGAACACTGAAGCTTTCTTT. It yields the protein CASSLTENTEAFF.

This chain joins TRBV28 and TRBJ1-5; D gene ambiguous. Germline values: CDR1 MDHEN, CDR2 SYDVKM. There are 13 residues in the CDR3. V lost 5 bases and J 5 bases, leaving 10 bases between the germline ends. CDR3 DNA sequence: TGTGCCAGCAGTCTAACCCAGGATCAGCCCCAGCATTTT. This sequence encodes CASSLTQDQPQHF.

V usage is TRBV3-1 (or the pseudogene TRBV3-2) and J usage is TRBJ2-7; D remains ambiguous. V was shortened by 0 bases and J by 2 bases, with 8 bases between the two germline ends. CDR3 length: 14 residues. The V gene's germline CDR1 is LGHDT and CDR2 YNNKEL (reference sequence). CDR3 DNA: TGTGCCAGCAGCCAAGATGGGCAGACCTACGAGCAGTACTTC. It is translated as CASSQDGQTYEQYF.